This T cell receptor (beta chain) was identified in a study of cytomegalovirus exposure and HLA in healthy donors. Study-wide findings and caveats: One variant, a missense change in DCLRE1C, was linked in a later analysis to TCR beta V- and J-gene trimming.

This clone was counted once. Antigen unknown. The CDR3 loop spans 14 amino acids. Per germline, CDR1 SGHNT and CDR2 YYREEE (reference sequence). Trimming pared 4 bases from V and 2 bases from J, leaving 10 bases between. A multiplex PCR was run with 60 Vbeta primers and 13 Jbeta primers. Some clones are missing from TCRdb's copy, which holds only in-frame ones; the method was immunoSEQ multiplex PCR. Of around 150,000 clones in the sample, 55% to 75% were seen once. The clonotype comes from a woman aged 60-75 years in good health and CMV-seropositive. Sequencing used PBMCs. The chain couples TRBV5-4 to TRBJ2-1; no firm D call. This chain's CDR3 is CASSDGSTYNEQFF. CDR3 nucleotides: TGTGCCAGCAGCGACGGGTCCACCTACAATGAGCAGTTCTTC.